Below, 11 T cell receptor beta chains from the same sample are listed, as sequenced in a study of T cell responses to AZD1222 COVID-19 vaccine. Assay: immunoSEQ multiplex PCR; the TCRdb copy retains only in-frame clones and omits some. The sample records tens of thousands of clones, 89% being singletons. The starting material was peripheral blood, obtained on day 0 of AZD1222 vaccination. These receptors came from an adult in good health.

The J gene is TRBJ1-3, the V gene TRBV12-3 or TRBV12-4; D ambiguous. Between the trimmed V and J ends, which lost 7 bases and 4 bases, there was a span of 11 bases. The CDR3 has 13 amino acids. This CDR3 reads CASNPSRGNTIYF. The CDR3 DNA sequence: TGTGCCAGCAACCCCAGTAGGGGAAACACCATATATTTT.

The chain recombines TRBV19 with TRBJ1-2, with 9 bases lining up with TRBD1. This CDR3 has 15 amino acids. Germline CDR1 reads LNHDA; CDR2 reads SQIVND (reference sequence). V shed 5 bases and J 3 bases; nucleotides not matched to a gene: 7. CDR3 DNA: TGTGCCAGTAGTGTCGACAGGGGGAATGACTATGGCTACACCTTC. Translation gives CASSVDRGNDYGYTF.

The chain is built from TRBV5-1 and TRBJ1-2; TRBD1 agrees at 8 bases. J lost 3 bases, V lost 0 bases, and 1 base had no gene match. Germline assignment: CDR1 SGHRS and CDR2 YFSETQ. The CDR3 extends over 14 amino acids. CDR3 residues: CASSLEGQDYGYTF. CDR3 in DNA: TGCGCCAGCAGCTTGGAGGGACAGGACTATGGCTACACCTTC.

DNA of the CDR3: TGTGCCACCCAGGTTACCACTGAAGCTTTCTTT. Translating it yields CATQVTTEAFF. The chain couples TRBV7-9 to TRBJ1-1; D uncertain. Germline V lookup: CDR1 SEHNR, CDR2 FQNEAQ (reference sequence). The CDR3 is made up of 11 amino acids. V was clipped by 10 bases and J by 4 bases, with 10 bases between them.

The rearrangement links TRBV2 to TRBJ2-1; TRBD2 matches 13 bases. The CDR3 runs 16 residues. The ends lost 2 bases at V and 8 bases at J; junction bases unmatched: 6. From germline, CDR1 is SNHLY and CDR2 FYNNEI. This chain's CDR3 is CASSELLAGGRYEQFF. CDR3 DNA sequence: TGTGCCAGCAGTGAACTACTAGCGGGGGGGAGGTATGAGCAGTTCTTC.

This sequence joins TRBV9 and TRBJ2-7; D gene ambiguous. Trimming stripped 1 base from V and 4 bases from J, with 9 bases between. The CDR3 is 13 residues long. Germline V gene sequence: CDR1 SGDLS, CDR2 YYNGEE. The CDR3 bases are TGTGCCAGCAGCGTATCAGCGCAGTACGAGCAGTACTTC. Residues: CASSVSAQYEQYF.

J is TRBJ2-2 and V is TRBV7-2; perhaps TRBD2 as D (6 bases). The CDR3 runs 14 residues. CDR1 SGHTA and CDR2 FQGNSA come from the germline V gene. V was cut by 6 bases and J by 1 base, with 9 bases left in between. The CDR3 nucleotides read TGTGCCAGCAGACTAGCTAGGAACACCGGGGAGCTGTTTTTT. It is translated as CASRLARNTGELFF.

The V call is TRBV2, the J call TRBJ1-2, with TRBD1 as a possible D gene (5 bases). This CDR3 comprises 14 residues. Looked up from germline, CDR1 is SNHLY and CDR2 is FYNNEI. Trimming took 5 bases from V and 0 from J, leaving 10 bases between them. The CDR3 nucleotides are TGTGCCAGCAGTCAAGACAGAACTAACTATGGCTACACCTTC. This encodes CASSQDRTNYGYTF.

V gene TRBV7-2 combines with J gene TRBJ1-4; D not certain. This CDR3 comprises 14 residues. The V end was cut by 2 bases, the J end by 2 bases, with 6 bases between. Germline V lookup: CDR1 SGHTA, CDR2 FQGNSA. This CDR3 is CASSLLPTNEKLFF. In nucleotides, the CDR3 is TGTGCCAGCAGCTTATTACCGACTAATGAAAAACTGTTTTTT.

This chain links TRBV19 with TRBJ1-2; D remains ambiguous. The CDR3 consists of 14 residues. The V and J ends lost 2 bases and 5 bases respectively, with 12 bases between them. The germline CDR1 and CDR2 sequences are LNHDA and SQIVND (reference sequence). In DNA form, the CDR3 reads TGTGCCAGTAGTATAACCCTCTCCAATTATGGCTACACCTTC. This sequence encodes CASSITLSNYGYTF.

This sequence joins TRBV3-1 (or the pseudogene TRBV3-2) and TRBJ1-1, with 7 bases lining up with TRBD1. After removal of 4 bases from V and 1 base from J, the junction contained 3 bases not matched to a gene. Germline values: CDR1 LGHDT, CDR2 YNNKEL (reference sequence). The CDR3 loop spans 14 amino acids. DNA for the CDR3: TGTGCCAGCAGCCGGTGGACAGGGAACACTGAAGCTTTCTTT. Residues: CASSRWTGNTEAFF.